The clone carrying this T cell receptor (beta chain) turned up a few times. Its antigen is as yet unknown. This sample was included in a study of blood T cells in healthy people across ages. The CDR3 consists of 13 residues. V was cut by 0 bases and J by 3 bases, with 5 bases left in between. CDR1 is ENHRY, CDR2 SYGVKD, per germline. General study results and limits: Roughly linearly, TCR beta diversity per million T cells fell as age increased.

In terms of origin and age, donors were healthy Caucasian individuals from Russia aged about 6 to 100. Per-sample PBMC isolation yielded at least 6.5 million cells. A second PCR, run for roughly 7 to 12 cycles, used a sample-barcoded 5' primer plus a J-beta primer mix. TCRdb re-called the 5' RACE reads with MiXCR, one entry per CDR3 protein. The sample records more than 450,000 distinct CDR3 sequences, 25% to 35% being singletons. Another study also made use of these data, one on T cells of mothers and their children. That study reports: For cDNA synthesis, the complete extracted RNA was used (1.5 ug per 15 ul).

The source of this sequence is a boy aged 2 to 9 in good health. Sequenced input: blood. V is TRBV10-3 and J is TRBJ2-5; no definite D call. CDR3 region: CAISESPEETQYF. CDR3 DNA sequence: TGTGCCATCAGTGAGTCGCCAGAAGAGACCCAGTACTTC.